This is a list of T cell receptor beta chains from one sample in a study of identical twins. TCRdb analysed the 5' RACE reads with MiXCR anew, one entry per CDR3 protein. Found here are 500,000 to 550,000 distinct CDR3 sequences, roughly 21% of them singletons; the top ten hold around 0.9%. These data are also associated with another study on T cells expressing NK-cell markers.

The sequenced sample was CD4+ T cells sorted from blood. The receptors derive from a woman aged 18-35 years in good health. Each CDR3 is given with its conserved first and last residue. D genes are given only for firm matches. Size values are once, few and many counts, or a class for expanded clones, and some rows have none.

TRBV5-6	-	few	TRBJ1-1	CASSLPTEAFF	TGTGCCAGCAGCTTGCCCACTGAAGCTTTCTTT
TRBV20-1	TRBD1	-	TRBJ1-6	CSAIQGRDSPLHF	TGCAGTGCCATACAGGGGAGGGATTCACCCCTCCACTTT
TRBV6-2/TRBV6-3	-	-	TRBJ2-5	CASGLTQAYQETQYF	TGTGCCAGCGGGTTAACACAGGCGTACCAAGAGACCCAGTACTTC
TRBV20-1	-	few	TRBJ2-1	CSARDYGLRQFF	TGCAGTGCTAGAGATTATGGGCTACGGCAGTTCTTC
TRBV5-1	-	few	TRBJ1-1	CASSFSAATEAFF	TGCGCCAGCAGCTTCTCCGCGGCCACTGAAGCTTTCTTT
TRBV10-2	TRBD2	-	TRBJ2-1	CASRVAGAGNEQFF	TGCGCCAGCAGAGTAGCGGGAGCGGGGAATGAGCAGTTCTTC
TRBV4-3	-	many	TRBJ2-2	CASSPGPNTGELFF	TGCGCCAGCAGCCCAGGACCCAACACCGGGGAGCTGTTTTTT
TRBV6-5	-	-	TRBJ2-4	CASSFPPSRAKNIQYF	TGTGCCAGCAGTTTCCCACCCTCCAGAGCCAAAAACATTCAGTACTTC
TRBV20-1	-	few	TRBJ1-6	CSAKSRTRSNSPLHF	TGCAGTGCCAAATCTAGGACACGGAGTAATTCACCCCTCCACTTT
TRBV19	-	few	TRBJ2-5	CASSIPRARETQYF	TGTGCCAGTAGTATACCCAGGGCGAGAGAGACCCAGTACTTC
TRBV20-1	-	few	TRBJ1-4	CSARVEGREKLFF	TGCAGTGCTAGAGTAGAAGGGAGGGAAAAACTGTTTTTT
TRBV5-5	-	once	TRBJ2-7	CASRQTDVEYF	TGTGCCAGCAGACAGACGGATGTCGAGTACTTC
TRBV29-1	TRBD1	many	TRBJ2-1	CSVADRGSPNEQFF	TGCAGCGTCGCGGACAGGGGGTCCCCTAATGAGCAGTTCTTC
TRBV7-8	TRBD1	-	TRBJ2-7	CASSFDRAYYEQYF	TGTGCCAGCAGCTTCGACAGGGCCTACTACGAGCAGTACTTC
TRBV5-5	-	few	TRBJ1-5	CASSLGDINQPQHF	TGTGCCAGCAGCTTGGGGGACATCAATCAGCCCCAGCATTTT
TRBV7-2	TRBD1	-	TRBJ1-1	CASSVGQGLAFF	TGTGCCAGCAGCGTAGGACAGGGCCTTGCTTTCTTT
TRBV3-1	-	-	TRBJ2-1	CASSLIGPTMTQFF	TGTGCCAGCAGCCTGATAGGGCCAACAATGACGCAGTTCTTC
TRBV20-1	TRBD2	many	TRBJ2-3	CSATLLAGVTDTQYF	TGCAGTGCTACTTTGCTAGCGGGTGTCACAGATACGCAGTATTTT
TRBV5-6	TRBD1	-	TRBJ1-2	CASNLRPGTGETF	TGTGCCAGCAACCTACGACCCGGGACAGGGGAAACCTTC
TRBV5-6	TRBD1	few	TRBJ2-7	CASSWDWTGKLASNEQYF	TGTGCCAGCAGCTGGGACTGGACAGGGAAATTGGCATCAAACGAGCAGTACTTC
TRBV4-1	-	-	TRBJ2-1	CASSPGGLVSYNEQFF	TGCGCCAGCAGCCCTGGAGGACTGGTCTCCTACAATGAGCAGTTCTTC
TRBV20-1	TRBD2	-	TRBJ2-5	CSAGTSVPRGTQYF	TGCAGTGCCGGGACTAGCGTACCAAGAGGGACCCAGTACTTC
TRBV12-3/TRBV12-4	-	few	TRBJ1-1	CASVGQGNTEAFF	TGTGCCAGCGTCGGACAAGGGAACACTGAAGCTTTCTTT
TRBV7-8	-	-	TRBJ2-5	CASSLSGGPETQYF	TGTGCCAGCAGCTTAAGTGGGGGGCCGGAGACCCAGTACTTC
TRBV20-1	-	-	TRBJ1-5	CSATQGRQPQHF	TGCAGTGCTACCCAGGGACGTCAGCCCCAGCATTTT
TRBV6-2/TRBV6-3	-	few	TRBJ2-4	CASTIQGGNIQYF	TGTGCCAGCACCATACAGGGCGGAAACATTCAGTACTTC
TRBV12-3/TRBV12-4	-	many	TRBJ2-5	CASSLQATQYF	TGTGCCAGCAGTTTACAAGCGACCCAGTACTTC
TRBV7-2	-	few	TRBJ1-5	CASSLGDTLNQPQHF	TGTGCCAGCAGCTTGGGAGACACTTTAAATCAGCCCCAGCATTTT
TRBV7-2	TRBD2	many	TRBJ2-3	CASSLALSSGSEDTQYF	TGTGCCAGCAGCTTAGCGCTAAGTAGCGGGAGCGAAGATACGCAGTATTTT
TRBV20-1	-	few	TRBJ2-3	CSARDRVGVTGTDTQYF	TGCAGTGCTAGAGATCGGGTGGGAGTAACTGGCACAGATACGCAGTATTTT
TRBV6-5	TRBD2	-	TRBJ2-1	CASSYPQADLAGDEQFF	TGTGCCAGCAGTTACCCACAGGCGGACCTAGCGGGTGATGAGCAGTTCTTC
TRBV20-1	TRBD1	-	TRBJ1-2	CSARDPLDSGTDTNYGYTF	TGCAGTGCTAGAGATCCCCTGGACTCCGGGACAGATACTAACTATGGCTACACCTTC
TRBV10-3	TRBD1	many	TRBJ2-7	CAITDREHEQYF	TGTGCCATCACCGACAGGGAGCACGAGCAGTACTTC
TRBV6-6	TRBD1	few	TRBJ2-7	CASKRQGVGEQYF	TGTGCCAGCAAAAGGCAGGGGGTAGGCGAGCAGTACTTC
TRBV20-1	TRBD2	many	TRBJ2-3	CSARIAGGPTDTQYF	TGCAGTGCTAGAATAGCGGGGGGTCCCACAGATACGCAGTATTTT
TRBV6-1	-	-	TRBJ2-3	CASSETKTQYF	TGTGCCAGCAGTGAAACTAAAACGCAGTATTTT
TRBV5-1	-	-	TRBJ2-7	CASSREGGVYEQYF	TGCGCCAGCAGCAGGGAGGGGGGCGTTTACGAGCAGTACTTC
TRBV5-1	TRBD1	few	TRBJ1-5	CASSLTGVNEPQHF	TGCGCCAGCAGCTTGACAGGGGTCAATGAGCCCCAGCATTTT
TRBV20-1	-	few	TRBJ2-5	CSASPKGWYQETQYF	TGCAGTGCTAGCCCCAAGGGGTGGTACCAAGAGACCCAGTACTTC
TRBV10-2	-	-	TRBJ2-2	CASSLRGLLPGELFF	TGCGCCAGCAGCCTCCGGGGCCTTCTCCCCGGGGAGCTGTTTTTT
TRBV6-5	-	-	TRBJ2-3	CASNGNTDTQYF	TGTGCCAGCAACGGGAACACAGATACGCAGTATTTT
TRBV4-2	TRBD1	-	TRBJ2-2	CASSPYPGVTGVGGELFF	TGTGCCAGCAGCCCCTATCCTGGGGTGACAGGGGTAGGCGGGGAGCTGTTTTTT
TRBV5-5	-	few	TRBJ1-2	CASSKIEQYDGYTF	TGTGCCAGCAGCAAGATCGAACAGTACGATGGCTACACCTTC
TRBV16	-	-	TRBJ2-5	CASSHFYQETQYF	TGTGCCAGCAGCCATTTCTACCAAGAGACCCAGTACTTC
TRBV20-1	-	few	TRBJ2-7	CSGKGRSHYEQYF	TGCAGTGGGAAGGGACGGTCCCACTACGAGCAGTACTTC
TRBV20-1	TRBD2	few	TRBJ2-2	CSARHLRGSGRGGTGELFF	TGCAGTGCTAGGCATCTAAGGGGTAGCGGGAGGGGAGGAACCGGGGAGCTGTTTTTT
TRBV11-3	-	-	TRBJ2-3	CASSPGVQGNTDTQYF	TGTGCCAGCAGCCCAGGGGTGCAGGGGAACACAGATACGCAGTATTTT
TRBV5-1	TRBD2	many	TRBJ2-4	CASSFDVGTSSQYF	TGCGCCAGCAGCTTTGACGTCGGGACTAGTAGTCAGTACTTC
TRBV18	-	-	TRBJ1-2	CASSLRDSANYGYTF	TGTGCCAGCTCACTTCGGGACTCAGCTAACTATGGCTACACCTTC
TRBV20-1	TRBD1	-	TRBJ1-6	CSALSTGGNSPLHF	TGCAGTGCTCTTTCTACAGGGGGAAATTCACCCCTCCACTTT
TRBV6-1	-	few	TRBJ2-5	CASRASPGPQETQYF	TGTGCCAGCAGAGCCTCCCCGGGGCCACAAGAGACCCAGTACTTC
TRBV10-3	-	-	TRBJ1-2	CAISESKNGYTF	TGTGCCATCAGTGAGTCTAAAAATGGCTACACCTTC
TRBV7-2	-	few	TRBJ1-1	CASSLARIGAFF	TGTGCCAGCAGCTTAGCCCGGATCGGGGCTTTCTTT
TRBV6-1	-	-	TRBJ1-5	CASSDLLGNQPQHF	TGTGCCAGCAGTGACCTACTCGGTAATCAGCCCCAGCATTTT
TRBV20-1	TRBD2	-	TRBJ2-5	CSARDLTSGRRGETQYF	TGCAGTGCTAGAGATCTGACTAGCGGGAGACGGGGAGAGACCCAGTACTTC
TRBV20-1	-	-	TRBJ2-5	CSEGAQGQETQYF	TGCAGTGAGGGAGCCCAGGGCCAAGAGACCCAGTACTTC
TRBV10-3	TRBD2	many	TRBJ2-3	CAIKTSGGSTDTQYF	TGTGCCATCAAGACTAGCGGGGGATCCACAGATACGCAGTATTTT
TRBV7-9	TRBD1	few	TRBJ2-7	CASSDRDSYEQYF	TGTGCCAGCAGCGACCGGGACAGCTACGAGCAGTACTTC